Sequencing of this TCR beta chain was carried out in a study of OX40 agonist ivuxolimab in advanced cancers. Background on the study: Every 2 weeks, patients got intravenous ivuxolimab at one of six dose levels (0.01-10 mg/kg). Overall study findings and caveats: At doses 0.1 to 3.0 mg/kg, CD4+ and CD8+ clones expanded.

Looked up from germline, CDR1 is KGHSH and CDR2 is LQKENI. The CDR3 is 15 residues long. Trimming took 3 bases from V and 6 from J; bases not matched to a gene: 7. Remarks on this clone: The antigen remains unidentified.

With autoimmune disease history or systemic immunosuppression, patients were excluded. Assay used: immunoSEQ multiplex PCR; TCRdb lists only in-frame clones, some missing. The sample holds 83,000 or so clones, about 88% seen once. The source was CD4+ or CD8+ T cells sorted from blood, collected in a trial of the OX40 agonist ivuxolimab. This sequence originates from an adult with an advanced solid tumor such as melanoma, head and neck, liver or kidney cancer. The gene calls are TRBV18 and TRBJ2-1, with TRBD2 matching 8 bases. The CDR3 nucleotides read TGTGCCAGCTCACCCCGTGAGAGCGGGGGCAATGAGCAGTTCTTC. Protein: CASSPRESGGNEQFF.